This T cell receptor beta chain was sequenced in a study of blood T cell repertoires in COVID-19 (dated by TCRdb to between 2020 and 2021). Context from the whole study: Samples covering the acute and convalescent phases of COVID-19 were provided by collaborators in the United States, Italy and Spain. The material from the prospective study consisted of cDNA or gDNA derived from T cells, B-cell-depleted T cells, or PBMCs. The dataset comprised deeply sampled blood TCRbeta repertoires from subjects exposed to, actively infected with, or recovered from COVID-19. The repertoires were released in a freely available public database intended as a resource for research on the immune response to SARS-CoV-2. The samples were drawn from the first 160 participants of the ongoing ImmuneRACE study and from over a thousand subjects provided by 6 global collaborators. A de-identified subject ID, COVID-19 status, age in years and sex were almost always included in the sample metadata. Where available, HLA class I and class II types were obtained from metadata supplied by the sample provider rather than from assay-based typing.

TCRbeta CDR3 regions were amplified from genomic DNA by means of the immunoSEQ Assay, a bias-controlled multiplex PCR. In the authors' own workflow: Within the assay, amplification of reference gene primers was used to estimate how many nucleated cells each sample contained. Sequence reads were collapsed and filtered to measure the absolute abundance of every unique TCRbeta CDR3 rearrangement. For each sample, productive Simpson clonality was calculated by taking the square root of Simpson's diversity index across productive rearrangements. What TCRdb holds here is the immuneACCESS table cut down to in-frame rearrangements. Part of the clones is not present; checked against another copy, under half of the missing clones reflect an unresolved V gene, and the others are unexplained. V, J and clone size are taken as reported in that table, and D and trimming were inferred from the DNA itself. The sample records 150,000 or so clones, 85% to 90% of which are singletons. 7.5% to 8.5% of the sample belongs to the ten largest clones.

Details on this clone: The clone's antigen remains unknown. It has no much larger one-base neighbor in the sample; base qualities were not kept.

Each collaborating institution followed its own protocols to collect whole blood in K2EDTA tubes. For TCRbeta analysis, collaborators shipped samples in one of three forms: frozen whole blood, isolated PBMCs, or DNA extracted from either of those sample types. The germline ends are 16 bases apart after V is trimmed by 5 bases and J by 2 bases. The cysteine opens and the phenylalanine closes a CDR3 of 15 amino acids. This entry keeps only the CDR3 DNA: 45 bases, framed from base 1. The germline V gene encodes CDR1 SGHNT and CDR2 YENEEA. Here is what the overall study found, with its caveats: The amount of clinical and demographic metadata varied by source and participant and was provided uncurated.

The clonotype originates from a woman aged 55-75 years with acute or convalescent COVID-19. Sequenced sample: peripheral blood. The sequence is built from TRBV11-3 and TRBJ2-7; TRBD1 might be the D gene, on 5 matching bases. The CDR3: CASSPSQGSPYEQYF. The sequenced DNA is TGTGCCAGCAGCCCTTCTCAGGGATCTCCCTACGAGCAGTACTTC.